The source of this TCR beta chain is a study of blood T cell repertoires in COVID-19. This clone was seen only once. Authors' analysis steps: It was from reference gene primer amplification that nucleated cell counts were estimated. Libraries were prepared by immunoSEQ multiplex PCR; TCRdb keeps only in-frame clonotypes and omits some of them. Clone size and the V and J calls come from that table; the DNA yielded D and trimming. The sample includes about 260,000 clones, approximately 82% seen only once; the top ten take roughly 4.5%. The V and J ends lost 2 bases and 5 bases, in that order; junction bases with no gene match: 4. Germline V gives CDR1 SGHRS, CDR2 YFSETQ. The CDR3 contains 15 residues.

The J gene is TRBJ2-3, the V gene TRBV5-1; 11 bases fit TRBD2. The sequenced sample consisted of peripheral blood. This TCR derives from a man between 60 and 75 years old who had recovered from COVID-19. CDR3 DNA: TGCGCCAGCAGCTTTACTAGCGGGGGCAGAGATACGCAGTATTTT. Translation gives CASSFTSGGRDTQYF.